These 14 T cell receptor beta chains came from one sample sequenced in a study of Tregs in tolerant kidney transplant recipients. The table came from immunoSEQ multiplex PCR; TCRdb's copy has only in-frame clones and leaves some out. Of fewer than 100,000 clones listed, more than 85% are singletons. The specimen was Tregs from blood, collected before the transplant. The receptors here all came from a human donor who received a combined kidney and bone marrow transplant.

The chain joins TRBV6-5 to TRBJ2-6, with D perhaps matching TRBD1 or TRBD2 (5 bases each). The ends were cut back, 5 bases at V and 13 bases at J, with 15 bases in the middle. The CDR3 totals 13 residues. CDR1 and CDR2 from the germline V gene are MNHEY and SVGAGI. The CDR3: CASSRNLGEVLTF. CDR3 sequence (DNA): TGTGCCAGCAGTCGAAACTTGGGGGAAGTCCTGACTTTC.

A note on this clone: The same CDR3 can be traced to other DNA sequences in this sample. The chain links TRBV18 to TRBJ2-2; TRBD1 is a possible D gene (5 bases). In germline, CDR1 is KGHSH, CDR2 LQKENI. The CDR3 totals 14 residues. V dropped 3 bases and J dropped 2 bases, with 7 bases sitting between them. CDR3 sequence (DNA): TGTGCCAGCTCACCCGGACAAAACACCGGGGAGCTGTTTTTT. Translated: CASSPGQNTGELFF.

V is TRBV5-1 and J is TRBJ2-3; D remains unclear. With 2 bases removed from V and 5 bases from J, the gap between germline ends came to 6 bases. Germline loops: CDR1 SGHRS, CDR2 YFSETQ. The CDR3 contains 12 residues. DNA for the CDR3: TGCGCCAGCAGCTTCTGGGGAGATACGCAGTATTTT. Encoded protein: CASSFWGDTQYF.

This rearrangement joins TRBV6-1 to TRBJ2-6; no firm D call. V shed 4 bases and J shed 0 bases, with 1 base lying between them. This CDR3 is 13 amino acids long. Germline loops: CDR1 MNHNS, CDR2 SASEGT. The CDR3 is CASSASGANVLTF. The DNA for the CDR3 is TGTGCCAGCAGTGCCTCTGGGGCCAACGTCCTGACTTTC.

This chain connects TRBV30 to TRBJ2-1; D ambiguous. There are 13 residues in the CDR3. V was clipped by 1 base and J by 4 bases, with 8 bases between them. Germline lookup yields CDR1 GTSNPN and CDR2 SVGIG (reference sequence). In DNA, the CDR3 is TGTGCCTGGAGTGCCTCAGATTACAATGAGCAGTTCTTC. This encodes CAWSASDYNEQFF. Supplemented by reference TRBV30 and TRBJ2-1, the full variable domain reads SQTIHQWPATLVQPVGSPLSLECTVEGTSNPNLYWYRQAAGRGLQLLFYSVGIGQISSEVPQNLSASRPQDRQFILSSKKLLLSDSGFYLCAWSASDYNEQFFGPGTRLTVL.

The rearrangement joins TRBV5-1 to TRBJ1-1; D not resolved. Germline CDR1 is SGHRS and CDR2 is YFSETQ. V lost 2 bases and J lost 5, with 10 bases in between. The CDR3 spans 13 residues. CDR3 nucleotide sequence: TGCGCCAGCAGCTTTGTGGGGAATACTGAAGCTTTCTTT. Residues: CASSFVGNTEAFF.

This clone was detected only once. The chain carries TRBV18 and TRBJ1-1, with D unclear. Germline CDR1 reads KGHSH; CDR2 reads LQKENI. The CDR3 has 14 amino acids. The V end lost 3 bases, the J end lost 1 base, and 9 bases lay between the germline ends. CDR3 sequence reads: CASSPEPGNTEAFF. CDR3 nucleotide sequence: TGTGCCAGCTCACCCGAGCCGGGGAACACTGAAGCTTTCTTT.

Only one count was recorded for this clone. The chain uses TRBV5-4 and TRBJ2-1; no clear D gene. From germline, CDR1 is SGHNT and CDR2 YYREEE (reference sequence). The CDR3 consists of 12 residues. Trimming cost V 0 bases and J 8 bases, with 6 bases left between them. CDR3 amino acids: CASSLVVDEQFF. DNA for the CDR3: TGTGCCAGCAGCTTGGTGGTTGATGAGCAGTTCTTC.

This clone was detected only a few times. J is TRBJ1-4 and V is TRBV7-9, with D perhaps matching TRBD1 (5 bases). Trimming shortened V by 4 bases and J by 7 bases, and 10 bases separated the two germline ends. This CDR3 has 13 residues. The germline V gene encodes CDR1 SEHNR and CDR2 FQNEAQ (reference sequence). In nucleotides, the CDR3 is TGTGCCAGCAGCTCCGGACATGTTGAAAAACTGTTTTTT. This gives the protein CASSSGHVEKLFF. The variable domain in full, with the rest retrieved from reference TRBV7-9 and TRBJ1-4, is DTGVSQNPRHKITKRGQNVTFRCDPISEHNRLYWYRQTLGQGPEFLTYFQNEAQLEKSRLLSDRFSAERPKGSFSTLEIQRTEQGDSAMYLCASSSGHVEKLFFGSGTQLSVL.

V usage is TRBV5-1 and J usage is TRBJ2-4, with TRBD2 as a possible D gene (7 bases). Germline assignment: CDR1 SGHRS and CDR2 YFSETQ. V was cut by 4 bases and J by 8 bases, with 19 bases left in between. CDR3 length equals 15 residues. The CDR3 DNA sequence: TGCGCCAGCAGCCCCGTGGGAGGGGGGCCGGACATTCAGTACTTC. It encodes CASSPVGGGPDIQYF. Full variable domain (outside the CDR3, taken from reference TRBV5-1 and TRBJ2-4): KAGVTQTPRYLIKTRGQQVTLSCSPISGHRSVSWYQQTPGQGLQFLFEYFSETQRNKGNFPGRFSGRQFSNSRSEMNVSTLELGDSALYLCASSPVGGGPDIQYFGAGTRLSVL.

V and J are TRBV5-1 and TRBJ1-4; D ambiguous. Looked up from germline, CDR1 is SGHRS and CDR2 is YFSETQ. This CDR3 is 17 amino acids long. V shed 0 bases and J shed 2 bases, with 14 bases lying between them. The CDR3 spells CASSLGVLQSTNEKLFF. The CDR3 bases are TGCGCCAGCAGCTTGGGGGTTCTGCAGAGCACTAATGAAAAACTGTTTTTT.

The chain employs TRBV28 and TRBJ1-5; D is ambiguous. Looked up from germline, CDR1 is MDHEN and CDR2 is SYDVKM. CDR3 length equals 13 residues. V lost 8 bases and J 2 bases, leaving 10 bases between the germline ends. The CDR3 DNA reads as TGTGCCAGCGTCAATACAGGCAATCAGCCCCAGCATTTT. This codes for CASVNTGNQPQHF.

The gene calls are TRBV28 and TRBJ1-2, with D perhaps matching TRBD1 (5 bases). Germline CDR1 reads MDHEN; CDR2 reads SYDVKM. V was trimmed by 5 bases and J by 4 bases, leaving 17 bases between them. The CDR3 sequence is 15 residues long. CDR3 DNA: TGTGCCAGCAGTCCCACCTTGGGGGGTAGCTATGGCTACACCTTC. Its translation: CASSPTLGGSYGYTF.

DNA for the CDR3: TGTGCCAGCAGTTTAAGGGTCAACAATCAGCCCCAGCATTTT. Residues: CASSLRVNNQPQHF. This rearrangement joins TRBV28 to TRBJ1-5, with unresolved D. The CDR3 sequence is 14 residues long. Between the trimmed V and J ends, which lost 2 bases and 3 bases, there was a span of 8 bases. Germline lookup yields CDR1 MDHEN and CDR2 SYDVKM.